Below are 7 T cell receptor beta chains sequenced from a single sample in a study of T-cell reconstitution after alpha-beta-depleted transplantation in children. Unique molecular identifiers featured in how the TCRbeta library was prepared. TCRdb independently ran MiXCR on the PCR reads; one entry per CDR3 protein. The sample holds around 380,000 distinct CDR3 sequences, 11% seen once. This specimen consisted of PBMCs from the stem cell graft donor, obtained from the stem cell graft. The receptors were gathered from a human donor who donated a stem cell graft to a child with acute myeloid leukemia.

This clonotype turned up a few times. The chain carries TRBV15 and TRBJ1-4; no firm D call. Germline CDR1 and CDR2: LNHNV and YYDKDF (reference sequence). The CDR3 contains 16 residues. Trimming took off 2 bases at V and 3 bases at J, with 13 bases between the two ends. The DNA of the CDR3 is TGTGCCACCAGCAGACCTCCCAGGTTACCTAATGAAAAACTGTTTTTT. Translation: CATSRPPRLPNEKLFF.

The rearrangement links TRBV29-1 to TRBJ2-5; the D gene is possibly TRBD2 (6 bases). CDR1 is SQVTM and CDR2 is ANQGSEA in the germline V gene. V was pared by 3 bases and J by 7 bases, with 15 bases between. This CDR3 spans 13 amino acids. The CDR3 spells CSVEGDPGGTQYF. The CDR3 DNA follows: TGCAGCGTTGAGGGGGACCCCGGGGGGACCCAGTACTTC.

This clonotype has at least ten counts. The V gene is TRBV20-1, the J gene TRBJ2-5; 9 nucleotides agree with TRBD2. The CDR3 is made up of 15 amino acids. Unmatched junction bases numbered 7, after V lost 0 bases and J lost 5 bases. Per the germline V gene, CDR1 is DFQATT and CDR2 is SNEGSKA (reference sequence). In DNA form, the CDR3 reads TGCAGTGCTAGAGATTGGCTAGCGGGAATTGAGACCCAGTACTTC. This translates into CSARDWLAGIETQYF.

This rearrangement joins TRBV7-9 to TRBJ2-3, with TRBD1 identical over 7 bases. Trimming took 5 bases from V and 0 from J; bases not matched to a gene: 8. Germline CDR1 and CDR2: SEHNR and FQNEAQ (reference sequence). The CDR3 is 16 residues long. The CDR3 is CASSVLPGQSTDTQYF. The CDR3 coding sequence is TGTGCCAGCAGCGTATTACCGGGACAGAGCACAGATACGCAGTATTTT. The full variable domain, with the rest looked up from reference TRBV7-9 and TRBJ2-3, is DTGVSQNPRHKITKRGQNVTFRCDPISEHNRLYWYRQTLGQGPEFLTYFQNEAQLEKSRLLSDRFSAERPKGSFSTLEIQRTEQGDSAMYLCASSVLPGQSTDTQYFGPGTRLTVL.

This clonotype was seen more than once but under ten times. At one end the junction does not follow the germline gene, possibly because of a read error. V usage is TRBV25-1 and J usage is TRBJ2-4; possibly TRBD1 for D (6 bases). This CDR3 spans 16 amino acids. The germline V gene encodes CDR1 MGHDK and CDR2 SYGVNS. The CDR3 nucleotides read TGTGCCAGCAGTGGCCTCAGGGGCGAAGCCAAAAACAGTCAGTACTTC. Translating gives CASSGLRGEAKNSQYF.

This chain uses TRBV20-1 with TRBJ2-3; TRBD2 matches at 7 bases. The CDR3 is made up of 17 amino acids. V was pared by 0 bases and J by 6 bases, with 15 bases of the junction left unmatched. Germline-derived CDR1 and CDR2 are DFQATT and SNEGSKA (reference sequence). CDR3 protein: CSARETLSGSLPDTQYF. The CDR3 nucleotides read TGCAGTGCTAGAGAGACGCTTAGCGGGTCCCTTCCGGATACGCAGTATTTT.

V usage is TRBV6-1 and J usage is TRBJ1-6, with D unresolved. CDR1 is MNHNS, CDR2 SASEGT, per germline. The CDR3 covers 16 residues. V lost 6 bases, J lost 5 bases, and 17 bases lay in between. CDR3: CASSQGVGPNNSPLHF. In DNA form, the CDR3 reads TGTGCCAGCAGCCAAGGTGTCGGCCCCAATAATTCACCCCTCCACTTT.